Each of the 15 T cell receptor beta chains below was sequenced from the same sample in a study of blood T cells in healthy people across ages (dated by TCRdb to the mid-2010s). Library method: 5' RACE. Sequenced using an Illumina HiSeq 2500. A second PCR of roughly 7 to 11 cycles was performed with a sample-barcoded 5' primer and a J-beta primer mix. The raw public reads went through TCRdb reprocessing: fastp at Q25, MiXCR clone calling, in-frame beta chains kept. Here each entry gathers all rows of one CDR3 protein and keeps the most common genes and DNA. The sample profile shows about 940,000 distinct CDR3 sequences; around 46% of them were found once. Around an eighth of the sample is in the top ten clones. Input material: blood. These receptors originate from a man younger than 45 in good health.

The chain has TRBV12-3 or TRBV12-4 and TRBJ2-5; 11 positions agree with TRBD1. The CDR3 length is 17 residues. Unmatched junction bases numbered 10, after V lost 5 bases and J lost 2 bases. CDR3 in DNA: TGTGCCAGCAGTCCAGGACAGGGGGCTTCCCAACAAGAGACCCAGTACTTC. Translation gives CASSPGQGASQQETQYF.

The chain is built from TRBV3-1 and TRBJ1-1; TRBD1 matches 8 bases. The CDR3 is made up of 11 amino acids. The V gene end was trimmed by 7 bases and the J gene end by 9 bases; junction bases not matched to a gene: 4. Germline CDR1 LGHDT, CDR2 YNNKEL (reference sequence). CDR3 amino acids: CASKRRGQAFF. In nucleotides, the CDR3 is TGTGCCAGCAAACGCAGGGGGCAAGCTTTCTTT.

V and J are TRBV5-1 and TRBJ2-5, with 7 bases aligning to TRBD1. Germline CDR1 reads SGHRS; CDR2 reads YFSETQ. The V and J ends lost 4 bases and 4 bases, in that order; junction bases with no gene match: 10. This CDR3 region has 15 residues. The CDR3 protein is CASSILDRERETQYF. The DNA for the CDR3 is TGCGCCAGCAGCATCCTAGACAGGGAACGAGAGACCCAGTACTTC.

This clonotype came up a few times. The CDR3 loop is CASSLDSGDGYTF. The CDR3 coding sequence is TGTGCCAGCAGCTTAGACTCAGGGGATGGCTACACCTTC. The rearrangement joins TRBV6-6 to TRBJ1-2; D may be TRBD1 (6 bases). Germline V gene data show CDR1 as MNHNY and CDR2 as SVGAGI (reference sequence). V lost 6 bases and J lost 6, with 14 bases in between. CDR3 length equals 13 residues.

The chain combines TRBV12-3 or TRBV12-4 with TRBJ1-4; weak D call: TRBD1 (5 bases). V lost 7 bases, J lost 6 bases, and 18 bases lay in between. The CDR3 extends over 15 amino acids. Here the CDR3 DNA reads TGTGCCAGCAAACCCGGGACGATAGTTGATGAAAAACTGTTTTTT. It yields the protein CASKPGTIVDEKLFF.

This clonotype was detected a few times. The chain is built from TRBV29-1 and TRBJ1-2, with D uncertain. Trimming stripped 2 bases from V and 6 bases from J, with 7 bases between. Germline V gene lookup returns CDR1 SQVTM and CDR2 ANQGSEA. The CDR3 runs to 11 residues. This CDR3 is CSVEIGDGYTF. The CDR3 DNA follows: TGCAGCGTTGAAATCGGCGATGGCTACACCTTC.

The CDR3 reads CASSQEGVLAGSYEQYF. As DNA, the CDR3 is TGCGCCAGCAGCCAAGAAGGAGTCCTAGCGGGGTCCTACGAGCAGTACTTC. The chain couples TRBV4-3 to TRBJ2-7, with 9 positions matching TRBD2. Trimming at V came to 0 bases and at J to 1 base, leaving 7 bases not matched to a gene. This CDR3 contains 17 residues. The germline CDR1 and CDR2 sequences are LGHNA and YSLEER.

This clonotype showed up just a few times. For the CDR3, the DNA is TGCGCCAGCAGCTTGGACGATTTTGACGAGCAGTACTTC. Encoded protein: CASSLDDFDEQYF. This chain links TRBV5-1 with TRBJ2-7; unclear D gene. V lost 0 bases and J 5 bases, leaving 9 bases between the germline ends. This CDR3 region has 13 residues. Germline CDR1 reads SGHRS; CDR2 reads YFSETQ.

This sequence joins TRBV6-1 and TRBJ2-6; D is unclear. Germline V gives CDR1 MNHNS, CDR2 SASEGT. The length of the CDR3 is 14 residues. Between the trimmed V and J ends, which lost 4 bases and 5 bases, there was a span of 9 bases. The DNA of the CDR3 is TGTGCCAGCAGTGGAGGTTCCTGGGCCAACGTCCTGACTTTC. Protein: CASSGGSWANVLTF.

In this sample, this clonotype turned up once. The chain links TRBV5-1 to TRBJ2-1; 10 bases are shared with TRBD2. Germline CDR1 and CDR2: SGHRS and YFSETQ. The CDR3 length is 15 residues. Losses at the gene ends were 4 bases for V and 9 bases for J; bases not matched to a gene: 10. The CDR3 bases are TGCGCCAGCAGCCCCGCTCAGCGGGGGGGCCTTGAGCAGTTCTTC. Amino acid sequence: CASSPAQRGGLEQFF.

CDR3 nucleotides: TGTGCCAGCAGCTCACGCTCGGACAGGTCAGCAGAGCAGTACTTC. This translates into CASSSRSDRSAEQYF. This chain links TRBV7-2 with TRBJ2-7; 7 nucleotides match TRBD1. Germline V gene sequence: CDR1 SGHTA, CDR2 FQGNSA. The CDR3 is 15 residues long. With 4 bases clipped from V and 7 bases from J, the junction kept 13 bases outside the gene matches.

This chain joins TRBV4-3 and TRBJ2-3; 9 bases are shared with TRBD2. The CDR3 length is 17 residues. J gave up 2 bases and V 0 bases, and 6 bases lay outside the gene matches. Germline values: CDR1 LGHNA, CDR2 YSLEER. In DNA, the CDR3 is TGCGCCAGCAGCCAAGAATGGCGGGGGGGCCTCACAGATACGCAGTATTTT. It encodes CASSQEWRGGLTDTQYF.

J is TRBJ2-1 and V is TRBV28; 8 bases are shared with TRBD2. V lost 3 bases to trimming and J lost 6 bases; unmatched junction nucleotides: 7. There are 15 residues in the CDR3. Germline V lookup: CDR1 MDHEN, CDR2 SYDVKM. This CDR3 reads CASSFWSGGVNEQFF. The CDR3 DNA follows: TGTGCCAGCAGTTTTTGGAGCGGGGGAGTCAATGAGCAGTTCTTC.

This clonotype was seen a handful of times. V usage is TRBV7-2 and J usage is TRBJ2-4; possibly TRBD2 for D (7 bases). Germline loops: CDR1 SGHTA, CDR2 FQGNSA. This CDR3 is 16 amino acids long. Trimming shortened V by 1 base and J by 3 bases, and 13 bases separated the two germline ends. CDR3: CASSLDTGRVKNIQYF. CDR3 DNA: TGTGCCAGCAGCTTAGATACAGGGAGGGTCAAAAACATTCAGTACTTC.

The chain has TRBV6-5 and TRBJ2-7, with D perhaps TRBD2 (5 bases). The germline gives CDR1 MNHEY, CDR2 SVGAGI. V lost 6 bases and J lost 3, with 18 bases in between. This CDR3 comprises 15 residues. The CDR3 spells CASSAPGLSHYEQYF. In DNA, the CDR3 is TGTGCCAGCAGCGCCCCAGGACTTTCACACTACGAGCAGTACTTC.